Presented here are 18 T cell receptor beta chains from one specimen sequenced in a study of cytomegalovirus exposure and HLA in healthy donors. With 60 Vbeta and 13 Jbeta primers, the PCR was carried out. Profiled with immunoSEQ multiplex PCR; TCRdb holds only in-frame clones, not every one. The data hold fewer than 200,000 clones, with roughly 12% observed a single time. The source material was PBMCs. The receptors stem from a man between 45 and 60 years old in good health and CMV-seropositive.

Concerning this clone itself: This same CDR3 is encoded by further DNA sequences in the sample. The CDR3 is CASSPTSGGAGDTQYF. CDR3 nucleotides: TGCGCCAGCAGCCCTACTAGCGGGGGGGCAGGGGATACGCAGTATTTT. The chain is built from TRBV4-3 and TRBJ2-3, with 13 nucleotides matching TRBD2. CDR1 LGHNA and CDR2 YSLEER come from the germline V gene. The V gene end was trimmed by 4 bases and the J gene end by 6 bases; junction bases not matched to a gene: 7. The CDR3 covers 16 residues.

The V and J genes are TRBV7-2 and TRBJ2-1, with 10 bases matching TRBD1. The V gene's germline CDR1 is SGHTA and CDR2 FQGNSA. This CDR3 has 17 residues. Unmatched junction bases numbered 6, after V lost 1 base and J lost 3 bases. The CDR3 DNA reads as TGTGCCAGCAGCTTAGGCCCTGGGACAGGGGTCTACAATGAGCAGTTCTTC. It codes for CASSLGPGTGVYNEQFF.

Only a few counts were recorded for this clone. V is TRBV9 and J is TRBJ1-2, with D possibly being TRBD1 (5 bases). This CDR3 is 12 amino acids long. Germline V CDR1 and CDR2: SGDLS, YYNGEE. Trimming removed 3 bases at V and 12 bases at J, with 15 bases between. The CDR3, as DNA: TGTGCCAGCAGCGAATACGGGACTCCCGACACCTTC. This translates into CASSEYGTPDTF. Full variable domain (outside the CDR3, taken from reference TRBV9 and TRBJ1-2): DSGVTQTPKHLITATGQRVTLRCSPRSGDLSVYWYQQSLDQGLQFLIQYYNGEERAKGNILERFSAQQFPDLHSELNLSSLELGDSALYFCASSEYGTPDTFGSGTRLTVV.

This clone was observed a handful of times. V gene TRBV9 combines with J gene TRBJ1-6; D call uncertain. The CDR3 length is 15 residues. Trimming removed 3 bases from V and 4 bases from J, with 11 bases in between. Germline V gene data show CDR1 as SGDLS and CDR2 as YYNGEE. Here the CDR3 DNA reads TGTGCCAGCAGCGCTTTAGACATTTATAATTCACCCCTCCACTTT. Translation: CASSALDIYNSPLHF.

This clone was observed a few times. The rearrangement joins TRBV6-5 to TRBJ1-3; D unclear. Trimming cost V 0 bases and J 0 bases, with 9 bases left between them. The CDR3 runs 16 residues. Looked up from germline, CDR1 is MNHEY and CDR2 is SVGAGI. For the CDR3, the DNA is TGTGCCAGCAGTTACTCGGCGGGTTTCTCTGGAAACACCATATATTTT. Its protein is CASSYSAGFSGNTIYF.

This clone was recorded a few times. This rearrangement joins TRBV18 to TRBJ2-2, with 7 bases lining up with TRBD1. This CDR3 region has 16 residues. V was pared by 2 bases and J by 5 bases, with 8 bases of the junction left unmatched. Germline V gene sequence: CDR1 KGHSH, CDR2 LQKENI. As DNA, the CDR3 is TGTGCCAGCTCACCAATTATGGCAGGGGGAACCGGGGAGCTGTTTTTT. It codes for CASSPIMAGGTGELFF. Full variable domain (rest looked up from reference TRBV18 and TRBJ2-2): NAGVMQNPRHLVRRRGQEARLRCSPMKGHSHVYWYRQLPEEGLKFMVYLQKENIIDESGMPKERFSAEFPKEGPSILRIQQVVRGDSAAYFCASSPIMAGGTGELFFGEGSRLTVL.

This clone occurred a few times. The J gene is TRBJ1-3, the V gene TRBV5-4; TRBD1 matches at 8 bases. V shed 1 base and J 0 bases; nucleotides not matched to a gene: 3. Germline CDR1 SGHNT, CDR2 YYREEE (reference sequence). The CDR3 extends over 16 amino acids. CDR3 in amino acids: CASSLTGGISGNTIYF. The CDR3 DNA reads TGTGCCAGCAGCTTGACAGGGGGGATCTCTGGAAACACCATATATTTT. The full variable domain, with the rest looked up from reference TRBV5-4 and TRBJ1-3, is ETGVTQSPTHLIKTRGQQVTLRCSSQSGHNTVSWYQQALGQGPQFIFQYYREEENGRGNFPPRFSGLQFPNYSSELNVNALELDDSALYLCASSLTGGISGNTIYFGEGSWLTVV.

This sequence joins TRBV12-2 and TRBJ1-1; the D call in the table, TRBD1, was not verified against the DNA. TRBV12-2 constitutes a pseudogene. CDR3 length: 17 amino acids. The CDR3 spells CASRLGARDSLNTEAFF. In nucleotides, the CDR3 is TGTGCAAGTCGCTTAGGGGCTAGGGACAGCTTGAACACTGAAGCTTTCTTT.

The V gene is TRBV27, the J gene TRBJ1-2, with D uncertain. CDR3 length: 14 residues. CDR1 and CDR2 (germline): MNHEY, SMNVEV (reference sequence). V shed 4 bases and J shed 2 bases, with 11 bases lying between them. CDR3 sequence reads: CASSSPRGNYGYTF. In DNA, the CDR3 is TGTGCCAGCAGTTCGCCAAGAGGGAACTATGGCTACACCTTC.

The chain employs TRBV18 and TRBJ2-3; D might be TRBD2 (5 bases). Germline V CDR1 and CDR2: KGHSH, LQKENI. This CDR3 region has 14 residues. V dropped 3 bases and J dropped 9 bases, with 16 bases sitting between them. The CDR3 spells CASSPGDGEQTQYF. Here the CDR3 DNA reads TGTGCCAGCTCACCGGGAGACGGCGAACAAACGCAGTATTTT.

This clone was counted a few times. J is TRBJ1-1 and V is TRBV4-2; D call uncertain. V shed 1 base and J shed 0 bases, with 12 bases lying between them. The CDR3 is 16 residues long. Germline V gene lookup returns CDR1 LGHNA and CDR2 YNFKEQ. The CDR3 DNA reads as TGTGCCAGCAGCCAAGGGAGGTCACAGATGAACACTGAAGCTTTCTTT. Residues: CASSQGRSQMNTEAFF.

This clone came up a few times. The chain combines TRBV10-3 with TRBJ1-6; D perhaps matches TRBD1 (6 bases). Germline assignment: CDR1 ENHRY and CDR2 SYGVKD. With 6 bases removed from V and 11 bases from J, the gap between germline ends came to 14 bases. This CDR3 contains 13 residues. CDR3 sequence (DNA): TGTGCCATCAGCAGAGAAAGGGACACACCCCTCCACTTT. It specifies CAISRERDTPLHF.

The chain couples TRBV2 to TRBJ2-7; no clear D gene. This CDR3 is 12 amino acids long. Trimming removed 11 bases at V and 4 bases at J, with 15 bases between. Germline CDR1 is SNHLY and CDR2 is FYNNEI. CDR3 coding DNA: TGTGCCGCCTCATACAGATTTTACGAGCAGTACTTC. Its protein product is CAASYRFYEQYF.

This clone has more than one count but fewer than ten. The chain recombines TRBV7-2 with TRBJ2-2; D may be TRBD2 (6 bases). Germline lookup yields CDR1 SGHTA and CDR2 FQGNSA. V dropped 7 bases and J dropped 6 bases, with 15 bases sitting between them. CDR3 length: 14 amino acids. The CDR3, as DNA: TGTGCCAGCACCCCGGCGGGGCTTTCCGGGGAGCTGTTTTTT. This codes for CASTPAGLSGELFF.

The chain is built from TRBV14 and TRBJ2-2; tentatively, D is TRBD2 (5 bases). The CDR3 contains 18 residues. V gave up 1 base and J gave up 4 bases, with 19 bases separating them. CDR1 is SGHDN, CDR2 FVKESK, per germline. The CDR3 is CASSQGWSTPTSTGELFF. As DNA, the CDR3 is TGTGCCAGCAGCCAAGGGTGGAGCACCCCAACTAGCACCGGGGAGCTGTTTTTT.

The CDR3 nucleotides read TGCAGCGTTACAGAGAACACCGGGGAGCTGTTTTTT. Translated, it gives CSVTENTGELFF. The rearrangement links TRBV29-1 to TRBJ2-2; no clear D. V was clipped by 5 bases and J by 1 base, with 5 bases between them. Germline CDR1 reads SQVTM; CDR2 reads ANQGSEA. The CDR3 has 12 residues.

This clone was seen a few times. The chain is built from TRBV7-9 and TRBJ1-1; 7 nucleotides agree with TRBD1. The CDR3 runs 14 residues. The germline V gene has CDR1 SEHNR and CDR2 FQNEAQ (reference sequence). V shed 5 bases and J 4 bases; nucleotides not matched to a gene: 7. CDR3 DNA: TGTGCCAGCAGCCTAAAACAGGGGACCACTGAAGCTTTCTTT. Translation: CASSLKQGTTEAFF.

The chain employs TRBV11-3 and TRBJ2-2; D possibly corresponds to TRBD2 (5 bases). Germline V lookup: CDR1 SGHNT, CDR2 YENEEA. The CDR3 extends over 14 amino acids. With 2 bases removed from V and 8 bases from J, the gap between germline ends came to 12 bases. This CDR3 is CASSLILRTGELFF. The CDR3 nucleotides read TGTGCCAGCAGCTTAATACTAAGGACTGGGGAGCTGTTTTTT.